The clone carrying this TCR beta chain was seen more than once but under ten times. The data derive from a study of blood T cell repertoires in COVID-19. Turning to the study itself: Acute and convalescent COVID-19 samples came from the United States, Italy and Spain. Sample material is recorded as cDNA or gDNA derived from T cells, B-cell-depleted T cells, or PBMCs.

CDR1 and CDR2 (germline): SGHAT, FQNNGV. V was cut by 1 base and J by 1 base, with 12 bases left in between. The CDR3 sequence is 16 residues long. In the study's own analysis: For nucleated cells, counts were estimated from reference gene primer amplification. Some clones are missing from TCRdb's copy, which holds only in-frame ones; the method was immunoSEQ multiplex PCR. Clone size and the V and J calls come from that table; the DNA yielded D and trimming. The sample holds 100,000 to 150,000 clones, around 80% seen once. The sequenced sample consisted of peripheral blood. The rearrangement joins TRBV11-2 to TRBJ2-3; possible D gene TRBD1, 5 bases. This receptor was taken from a man aged 40-50 years with active or convalescent COVID-19. The CDR3 nucleotides read TGTGCCAGCAGCTTAGGGGGCAACCTACGCACAGATACGCAGTATTTT. Translation gives CASSLGGNLRTDTQYF.